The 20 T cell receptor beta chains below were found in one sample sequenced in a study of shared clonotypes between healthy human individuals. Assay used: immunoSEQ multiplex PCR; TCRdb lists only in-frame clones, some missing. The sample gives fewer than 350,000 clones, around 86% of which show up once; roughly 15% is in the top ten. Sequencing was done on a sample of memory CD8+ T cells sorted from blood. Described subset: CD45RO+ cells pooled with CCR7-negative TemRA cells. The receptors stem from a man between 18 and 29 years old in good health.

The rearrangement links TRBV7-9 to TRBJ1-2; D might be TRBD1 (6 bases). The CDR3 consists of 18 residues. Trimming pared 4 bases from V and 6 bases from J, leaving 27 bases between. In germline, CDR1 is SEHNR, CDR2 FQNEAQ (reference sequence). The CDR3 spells CASSSTDSGGALVHGYTF. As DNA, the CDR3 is TGTGCCAGCAGCTCTACGGACAGCGGTGGAGCATTGGTACATGGCTACACCTTC.

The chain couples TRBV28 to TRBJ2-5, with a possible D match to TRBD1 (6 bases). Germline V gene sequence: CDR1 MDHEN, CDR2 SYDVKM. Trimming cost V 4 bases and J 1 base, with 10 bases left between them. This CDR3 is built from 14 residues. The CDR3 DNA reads TGTGCCAGCAGTTGGACAGTCCCCCAAGAGACCCAGTACTTC. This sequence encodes CASSWTVPQETQYF.

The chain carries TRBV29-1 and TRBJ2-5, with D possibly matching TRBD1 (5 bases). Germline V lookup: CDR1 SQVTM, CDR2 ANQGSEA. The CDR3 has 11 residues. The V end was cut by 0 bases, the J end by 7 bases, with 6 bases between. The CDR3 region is CSVEDQGTQYF. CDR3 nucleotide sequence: TGCAGCGTTGAAGATCAGGGGACCCAGTACTTC.

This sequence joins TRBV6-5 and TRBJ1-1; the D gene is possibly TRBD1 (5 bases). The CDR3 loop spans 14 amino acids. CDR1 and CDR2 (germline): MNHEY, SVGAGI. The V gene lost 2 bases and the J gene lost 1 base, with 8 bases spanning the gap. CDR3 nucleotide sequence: TGTGCCAGCAGTTACGAGGGGTGGAACACTGAAGCTTTCTTT. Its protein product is CASSYEGWNTEAFF.

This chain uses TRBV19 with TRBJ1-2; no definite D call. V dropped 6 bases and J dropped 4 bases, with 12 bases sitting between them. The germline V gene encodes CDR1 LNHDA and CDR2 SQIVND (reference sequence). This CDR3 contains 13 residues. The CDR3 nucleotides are TGTGCCAGTAGACCCTCGGGGAGCTATGGCTACACCTTC. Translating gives CASRPSGSYGYTF. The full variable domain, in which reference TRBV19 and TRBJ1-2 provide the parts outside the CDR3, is DGGITQSPKYLFRKEGQNVTLSCEQNLNHDAMYWYRQDPGQGLRLIYYSQIVNDFQKGDIAEGYSVSREKKESFPLTVTSAQKNPTAFYLCASRPSGSYGYTFGSGTRLTVV.

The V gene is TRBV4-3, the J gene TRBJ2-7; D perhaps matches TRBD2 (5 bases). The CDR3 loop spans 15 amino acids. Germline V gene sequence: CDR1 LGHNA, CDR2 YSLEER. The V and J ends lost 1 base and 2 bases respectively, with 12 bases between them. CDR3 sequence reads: CASSQVLASPYEQYF. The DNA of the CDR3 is TGCGCCAGCAGCCAAGTCTTAGCGTCGCCCTACGAGCAGTACTTC.

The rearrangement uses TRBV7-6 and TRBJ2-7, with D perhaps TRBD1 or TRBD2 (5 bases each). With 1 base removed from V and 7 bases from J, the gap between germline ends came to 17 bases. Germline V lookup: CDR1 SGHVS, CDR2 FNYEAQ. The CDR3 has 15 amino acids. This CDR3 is CASSLELGDFGEQYF. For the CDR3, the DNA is TGTGCCAGCAGCTTAGAGTTGGGGGATTTTGGAGAGCAGTACTTC.

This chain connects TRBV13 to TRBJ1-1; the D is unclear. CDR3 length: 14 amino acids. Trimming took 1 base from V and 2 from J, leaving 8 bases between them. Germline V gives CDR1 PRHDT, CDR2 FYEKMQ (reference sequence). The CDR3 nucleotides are TGTGCCAGCAGCTTAGTGGACGGAAACACTGAAGCTTTCTTT. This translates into CASSLVDGNTEAFF.

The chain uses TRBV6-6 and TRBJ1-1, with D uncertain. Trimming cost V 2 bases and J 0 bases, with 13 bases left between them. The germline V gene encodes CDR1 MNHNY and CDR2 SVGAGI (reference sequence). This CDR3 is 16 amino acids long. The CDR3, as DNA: TGTGCCAGCAGTTACCCCGGGGAGGGCGTGAACACTGAAGCTTTCTTT. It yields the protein CASSYPGEGVNTEAFF.

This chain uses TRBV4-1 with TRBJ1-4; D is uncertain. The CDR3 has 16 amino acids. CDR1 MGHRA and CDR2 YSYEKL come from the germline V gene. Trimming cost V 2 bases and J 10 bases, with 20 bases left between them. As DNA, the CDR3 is TGCGCCAGCAGCCAATTGTACTTCCAGATCGTGGGAAAACTGTTTTTT. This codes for CASSQLYFQIVGKLFF.

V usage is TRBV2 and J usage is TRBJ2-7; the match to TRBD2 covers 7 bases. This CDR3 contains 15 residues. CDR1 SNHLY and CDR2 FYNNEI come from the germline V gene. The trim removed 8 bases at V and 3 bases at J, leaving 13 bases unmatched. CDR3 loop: CASGGVGSGLYEQYF. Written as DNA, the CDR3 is TGTGCCAGCGGTGGGGTGGGTAGCGGGCTCTACGAGCAGTACTTC.

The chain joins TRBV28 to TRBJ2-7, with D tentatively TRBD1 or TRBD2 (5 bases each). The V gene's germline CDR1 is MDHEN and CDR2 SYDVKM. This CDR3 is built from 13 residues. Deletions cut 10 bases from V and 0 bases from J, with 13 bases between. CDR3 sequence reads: CATTAGTSYEQYF. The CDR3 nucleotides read TGTGCCACGACCGCCGGGACCTCCTACGAGCAGTACTTC.

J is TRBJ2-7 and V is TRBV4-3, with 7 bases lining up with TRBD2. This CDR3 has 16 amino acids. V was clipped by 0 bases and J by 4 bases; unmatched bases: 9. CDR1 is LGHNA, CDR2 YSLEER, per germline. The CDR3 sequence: CASSQDLEASGYEQYF. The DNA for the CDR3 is TGCGCCAGCAGCCAAGATCTGGAGGCTAGCGGTTACGAGCAGTACTTC.

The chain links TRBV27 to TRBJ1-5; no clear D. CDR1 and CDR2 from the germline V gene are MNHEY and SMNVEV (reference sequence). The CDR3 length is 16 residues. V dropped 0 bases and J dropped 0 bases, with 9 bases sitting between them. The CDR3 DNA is TGTGCCAGCAGTTTATCAGGGTGGGATAGCAATCAGCCCCAGCATTTT. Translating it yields CASSLSGWDSNQPQHF.

CDR3 sequence (DNA): TGTGCCAGCACAGGGGGTAACTATGGCTACACCTTC. As protein: CASTGGNYGYTF. This chain joins TRBV6-5 and TRBJ1-2, with TRBD1 matching 7 bases. Germline V lookup: CDR1 MNHEY, CDR2 SVGAGI. Trimming at V came to 7 bases and at J to 1 base, leaving 0 bases not matched to a gene. The CDR3 sequence is 12 residues long.

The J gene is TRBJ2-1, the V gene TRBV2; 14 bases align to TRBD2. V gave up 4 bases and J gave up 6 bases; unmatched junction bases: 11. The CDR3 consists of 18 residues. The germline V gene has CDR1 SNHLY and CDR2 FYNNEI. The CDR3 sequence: CASSGWGTGTSGSNEQFF. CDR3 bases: TGTGCCAGCAGTGGCTGGGGAACCGGGACTAGCGGGAGCAATGAGCAGTTCTTC.

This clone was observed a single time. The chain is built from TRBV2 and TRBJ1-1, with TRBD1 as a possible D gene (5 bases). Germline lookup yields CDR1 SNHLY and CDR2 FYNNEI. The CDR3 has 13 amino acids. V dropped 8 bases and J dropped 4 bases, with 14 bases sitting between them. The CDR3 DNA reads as TGTGCCAGCCCGAAGGGTCAGGGCACTGAAGCTTTCTTT. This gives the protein CASPKGQGTEAFF.

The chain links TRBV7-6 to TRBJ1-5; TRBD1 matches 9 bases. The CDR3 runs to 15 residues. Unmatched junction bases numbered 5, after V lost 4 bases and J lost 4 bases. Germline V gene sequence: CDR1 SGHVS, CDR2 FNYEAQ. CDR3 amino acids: CASSSGTGFNQPQHF. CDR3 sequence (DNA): TGTGCCAGCAGCTCCGGGACAGGGTTTAATCAGCCCCAGCATTTT.

The CDR3 bases are TGTGCCAGCAGCTTAGGGGCTACAGTAGAGACCCAGTACTTC. This codes for CASSLGATVETQYF. The chain is built from TRBV13 and TRBJ2-5; no firm D call. The CDR3 runs 14 residues. Per the germline V gene, CDR1 is PRHDT and CDR2 is FYEKMQ (reference sequence). Trimming removed 0 bases from V and 4 bases from J, with 9 bases in between. The full variable domain, its missing parts supplied by reference TRBV13 and TRBJ2-5, is AAGVIQSPRHLIKEKRETATLKCYPIPRHDTVYWYQQGPGQDPQFLISFYEKMQSDKGSIPDRFSAQQFSDYHSELNMSSLELGDSALYFCASSLGATVETQYFGPGTRLLVL.

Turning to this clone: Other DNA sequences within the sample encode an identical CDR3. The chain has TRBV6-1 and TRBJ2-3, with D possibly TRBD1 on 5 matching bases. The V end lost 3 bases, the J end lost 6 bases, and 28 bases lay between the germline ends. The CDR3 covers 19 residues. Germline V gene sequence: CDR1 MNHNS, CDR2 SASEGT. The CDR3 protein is CASSESNVWLMDNTDTQYF. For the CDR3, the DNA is TGTGCCAGCAGTGAGTCTAATGTATGGTTAATGGACAACACGGATACGCAGTATTTT.